There are many counts of the clone carrying this TCR beta chain. The antigen remains undetermined. This sample is part of a study of early T cells in non-severe SARS-CoV-2 infection. Across the whole study: The study sequenced bulk RNA from unsorted whole blood, with chains unpaired.

This CDR3 spans 15 amino acids. The V gene's germline CDR1 is MNHNY and CDR2 SVGAGI (reference sequence). V gave up 5 bases and J gave up 4 bases, with 17 bases separating them. General study results and limits: Matching against VDJdb likely underestimated virus-specific expansions, favoring anti-spike CD8.

Attached unique molecular identifiers marked individual cDNA molecules. TCRdb processed the 5' RACE reads anew with MiXCR; each CDR3 protein has one entry. Here the sample spans fewer than 100,000 distinct CDR3 sequences, roughly 6% being singletons. Sequenced sample: whole blood. The chain links TRBV6-6 to TRBJ1-1; D is ambiguous. The receptor's source is an adult who was a healthcare worker with PCR-confirmed SARS-CoV-2 infection or an uninfected control (not recorded which). The CDR3 nucleotides read TGTGCCAGCAGTAGGACCCGCGACGCGGGCACTGAAGCTTTCTTT. This gives the protein CASSRTRDAGTEAFF.